A single sample gave rise to the 27 T cell receptor beta chains below, sequenced in a study of cytomegalovirus exposure and HLA in healthy donors. The PCR had 60 Vbeta and 13 Jbeta primers. Method: immunoSEQ multiplex PCR; TCRdb's copy keeps in-frame clones and lacks some. Of 130,000 or so clones listed, 60% to 85% are singletons. Source material: PBMCs. These receptors came from a man aged 25-45 years in good health and CMV-seronegative.

This chain uses TRBV27 with TRBJ1-2; tentative D call: TRBD1 (6 bases). The CDR3 has 16 residues. The V gene lost 7 bases and the J gene lost 4 bases, with 22 bases spanning the gap. Germline lookup yields CDR1 MNHEY and CDR2 SMNVEV (reference sequence). The CDR3 protein is CASIGLRTAAGYGYTF. In nucleotides, the CDR3 is TGTGCCAGCATTGGTTTAAGGACAGCTGCTGGCTATGGCTACACCTTC.

V is TRBV7-3 and J is TRBJ2-2, with a weak D call TRBD2 (5 bases). There are 14 residues in the CDR3. Per the germline V gene, CDR1 is SGHTA and CDR2 is FQGTGA. The V and J ends lost 5 bases and 6 bases respectively, with 13 bases between them. The CDR3, as DNA: TGTGCCAGCAGCCCCCGCCCGGAGGCCGGGGAGCTGTTTTTT. Its translation is CASSPRPEAGELFF.

This clone was observed a single time. The chain combines TRBV7-2 with TRBJ1-2; 9 bases are a match to TRBD1. The CDR3 runs to 15 residues. Trimming at V came to 5 bases and at J to 2 bases, leaving 6 bases not matched to a gene. Germline CDR1 reads SGHTA; CDR2 reads FQGNSA. In DNA, the CDR3 is TGTGCCAGCAGCGCAATACAGGGGGCAAACTATGGCTACACCTTC. It encodes CASSAIQGANYGYTF.

The chain's CDR3 is CASSRGSSRSNTGELFF. The CDR3 DNA sequence: TGTGCCAGTAGTAGGGGCTCTTCCAGGTCGAACACCGGGGAGCTGTTTTTT. The chain links TRBV19 to TRBJ2-2; D might be TRBD1 (5 bases). V lost 4 bases, J lost 0 bases, and 15 bases lay in between. CDR1 is LNHDA and CDR2 is SQIVND in the germline V gene (reference sequence). CDR3 length equals 17 residues.

J is TRBJ1-2 and V is TRBV5-1; a weak D match, TRBD1 (5 bases). Germline CDR1 reads SGHRS; CDR2 reads YFSETQ. V lost 4 bases and J lost 1, with 20 bases in between. This CDR3 has 17 amino acids. The CDR3 region has the DNA TGCGCCAGCAGCCCCCTTGGGCAGGGTGGAATTAACTATGGCTACACCTTC. This translates into CASSPLGQGGINYGYTF.

This clone has a single count. The chain combines TRBV28 with TRBJ1-1; D may be TRBD1 (6 bases). Germline V gives CDR1 MDHEN, CDR2 SYDVKM. The CDR3 spans 13 residues. The V gene lost 2 bases and the J gene lost 10 bases, with 14 bases spanning the gap. CDR3 DNA sequence: TGTGCCAGCAGTTTAGCCCCTAAACAGGGAGCTTTCTTT. The encoded protein is CASSLAPKQGAFF.

The rearrangement links TRBV6-5 to TRBJ2-7; TRBD2 is a possible D gene (7 bases). The CDR3 runs to 13 residues. Trimming took 7 bases from V and 6 from J, leaving 16 bases between them. Germline values: CDR1 MNHEY, CDR2 SVGAGI. DNA for the CDR3: TGTGCCAGCAAACGGGGGGCCGGAATCGAGCAGTACTTC. Its translation: CASKRGAGIEQYF.

The CDR3 DNA reads TGCGCCAGCAGCTTCGGACAGGGTCGAGGAAACACCATATATTTT. As protein: CASSFGQGRGNTIYF. V is TRBV5-1 and J is TRBJ1-3; 8 positions agree with TRBD1. The CDR3 loop spans 15 amino acids. Germline CDR1 is SGHRS and CDR2 is YFSETQ. V lost 2 bases and J lost 4; bases outside the gene matches: 5. The full variable domain, its missing parts supplied by reference TRBV5-1 and TRBJ1-3, is KAGVTQTPRYLIKTRGQQVTLSCSPISGHRSVSWYQQTPGQGLQFLFEYFSETQRNKGNFPGRFSGRQFSNSRSEMNVSTLELGDSALYLCASSFGQGRGNTIYFGEGSWLTVV.

This rearrangement joins TRBV5-1 to TRBJ2-2; 8 bases are a match to TRBD1. This CDR3 spans 14 amino acids. Germline trimming cut 7 bases from V and 1 base from J; bases unmatched to any gene: 3. Germline CDR1 is SGHRS and CDR2 is YFSETQ. The CDR3 here is CASSGTGNTGELFF. For the CDR3, the DNA is TGCGCCAGCTCCGGGACAGGGAACACCGGGGAGCTGTTTTTT.

The gene calls are TRBV7-8 and TRBJ2-1, with TRBD2 identical over 12 bases. This CDR3 has 16 residues. Germline V gene data show CDR1 as SGHVS and CDR2 as FQNEAQ. Trimming at V came to 1 base and at J to 3 bases, leaving 1 base not matched to a gene. For the CDR3, the DNA is TGTGCCAGCAGCTTAGGACTAGCGGGAGACTACAATGAGCAGTTCTTC. Encoded protein: CASSLGLAGDYNEQFF.

The gene calls are TRBV5-4 and TRBJ2-1, with D tentatively TRBD1 (7 bases). The CDR3 has 16 amino acids. The germline V gene has CDR1 SGHNT and CDR2 YYREEE (reference sequence). The V end was cut by 3 bases, the J end by 0 bases, with 13 bases between. CDR3 protein: CASSWGDSRSYNEQFF. As DNA, the CDR3 is TGTGCCAGCAGCTGGGGGGACAGCCGCTCCTACAATGAGCAGTTCTTC. The whole variable domain, remainder taken from reference TRBV5-4 and TRBJ2-1, is ETGVTQSPTHLIKTRGQQVTLRCSSQSGHNTVSWYQQALGQGPQFIFQYYREEENGRGNFPPRFSGLQFPNYSSELNVNALELDDSALYLCASSWGDSRSYNEQFFGPGTRLTVL.

The V gene is TRBV27, the J gene TRBJ2-2, with 8 bases aligning to TRBD1. The CDR3 loop spans 19 amino acids. With 4 bases clipped from V and 0 bases from J, the junction kept 13 bases outside the gene matches. In germline, CDR1 is MNHEY, CDR2 SMNVEV (reference sequence). Written as DNA, the CDR3 is TGTGCCAGCAGTTCACCCGTACTGGACAGGGAGGCGAACACCGGGGAGCTGTTTTTT. Translation gives CASSSPVLDREANTGELFF.

The genes are TRBV7-7 and TRBJ1-1, with D perhaps TRBD1 (5 bases). CDR3 length equals 13 residues. Germline V gene sequence: CDR1 SSHAT, CDR2 FNYEAQ (reference sequence). With 5 bases removed from V and 2 bases from J, the gap between germline ends came to 9 bases. In DNA form, the CDR3 reads TGTGCCAGCAGCCGGACACCTAACACTGAAGCTTTCTTT. As protein: CASSRTPNTEAFF.

Here the CDR3 reads CASNRQRLNTEAFF. Here the CDR3 DNA reads TGTGCCAGCAACCGACAGCGTCTGAACACTGAAGCTTTCTTT. The chain links TRBV2 to TRBJ1-1, with D possibly matching TRBD1 (5 bases). CDR1 SNHLY and CDR2 FYNNEI come from the germline V gene. The CDR3 runs to 14 residues. The V end lost 7 bases, the J end lost 0 bases, and 12 bases lay between the germline ends.

The V call is TRBV7-9, the J call TRBJ2-7, with D perhaps matching TRBD1 (6 bases). The germline V gene encodes CDR1 SEHNR and CDR2 FQNEAQ (reference sequence). The CDR3 length is 14 residues. Trimming removed 6 bases from V and 5 bases from J, with 17 bases in between. Here the CDR3 reads CASRPSGRGNEQYF. The DNA for the CDR3 is TGTGCCAGCAGGCCCTCCGGCAGGGGTAACGAGCAGTACTTC.

J is TRBJ1-1 and V is TRBV5-4, with TRBD1 identical over 7 bases. Germline CDR1 SGHNT, CDR2 YYREEE (reference sequence). V lost 3 bases, J lost 4 bases, and 6 bases stayed unmatched. This CDR3 has 14 amino acids. The CDR3 sequence is CASSSHRQGTEAFF. Written as DNA, the CDR3 is TGTGCCAGCAGCTCCCATCGACAGGGCACTGAAGCTTTCTTT.

The rearrangement joins TRBV30 to TRBJ1-1; TRBD1 might be the D (5 bases). Trimming took off 3 bases at V and 1 base at J, with 9 bases between the two ends. The CDR3 is made up of 13 amino acids. Germline V gene data show CDR1 as GTSNPN and CDR2 as SVGIG (reference sequence). CDR3 nucleotides: TGTGCCTGGAGAGGCAGGGAGAACACTGAAGCTTTCTTT. This encodes CAWRGRENTEAFF.

The chain combines TRBV4-1 with TRBJ2-1, with D perhaps matching TRBD2 (6 bases). Trimming removed 1 base at V and 0 bases at J, with 10 bases between. The CDR3 contains 16 residues. CDR1 and CDR2 (germline): MGHRA, YSYEKL. The CDR3 sequence: CASSQGLASSYNEQFF. Written as DNA, the CDR3 is TGCGCCAGCAGCCAAGGCCTAGCGTCCTCCTACAATGAGCAGTTCTTC.

V and J are TRBV15 and TRBJ1-1, with 8 bases that match TRBD1. The ends lost 1 base at V and 2 bases at J; junction bases unmatched: 9. Germline assignment: CDR1 LNHNV and CDR2 YYDKDF (reference sequence). The CDR3 length is 17 residues. The CDR3, as DNA: TGTGCCACCAGCAGAGGAGGGAGACAGGGGTCAAACACTGAAGCTTTCTTT. It specifies CATSRGGRQGSNTEAFF.

The CDR3 coding sequence is TGTGCCAGCAGGCCGGGGACACCTAATTCACCCCTCCACTTT. Translated, it gives CASRPGTPNSPLHF. V and J are TRBV6-4 and TRBJ1-6; a possible D gene is TRBD1 (6 bases). Trimming pared 6 bases from V and 6 bases from J, leaving 12 bases between. CDR3 length: 14 residues. Germline CDR1 MRHNA, CDR2 SNTAGT.

The chain has TRBV10-3 and TRBJ2-3; TRBD2 is a possible D gene (7 bases). Germline values: CDR1 ENHRY, CDR2 SYGVKD. The CDR3 has 16 residues. The germline V and J ends were trimmed by 0 bases and 2 bases, with 12 bases remaining between them. The DNA for the CDR3 is TGTGCCATCAGTGAGTCTGCGGGGGCCGTCACAGATACGCAGTATTTT. Residues: CAISESAGAVTDTQYF.

The chain joins TRBV5-7 to TRBJ1-2; 7 bases match TRBD1. TRBV5-7 is an open reading frame, and its role is uncertain. CDR3 length equals 15 residues. V lost 4 bases to trimming and J lost 0 bases; unmatched junction nucleotides: 6. Here the CDR3 DNA reads TGTGCCAGCAGCCAACACAGGGGCACTAACTATGGCTACACCTTC. It is translated as CASSQHRGTNYGYTF.

The rearrangement joins TRBV30 to TRBJ2-3; 8 bases agree with TRBD1. Germline V gives CDR1 GTSNPN, CDR2 SVGIG (reference sequence). V was pared by 4 bases and J by 5 bases, with 5 bases of the junction left unmatched. The CDR3 length is 13 residues. CDR3: CAWTQGAGDTQYF. CDR3 in DNA: TGTGCCTGGACTCAGGGGGCTGGAGATACGCAGTATTTT.

The genes are TRBV6-1 and TRBJ2-7; perhaps TRBD2 as D (5 bases). The CDR3 runs 12 residues. V was pared by 6 bases and J by 3 bases, with 9 bases between. Germline V lookup: CDR1 MNHNS, CDR2 SASEGT. The CDR3 coding sequence is TGTGCCAGCAGGAGGGAGTTCTACGAGCAGTACTTC. The encoded protein is CASRREFYEQYF.

The V call is TRBV7-2, the J call TRBJ1-1; D remains unclear. Trimming removed 5 bases at V and 6 bases at J, with 7 bases between. Germline V lookup: CDR1 SGHTA, CDR2 FQGNSA. The CDR3 is made up of 11 amino acids. The CDR3 protein is CASSLSSEAFF. Written as DNA, the CDR3 is TGTGCCAGCAGCCTCTCCTCTGAAGCTTTCTTT.

The rearrangement uses TRBV6-6 and TRBJ1-3, with no clear D. V lost 0 bases, J lost 3 bases, and 9 bases lay in between. Germline assignment: CDR1 MNHNY and CDR2 SVGAGI (reference sequence). The length of the CDR3 is 15 residues. As DNA, the CDR3 is TGTGCCAGCAGTTACTCAGGAGGGTTTGGAAACACCATATATTTT. This translates into CASSYSGGFGNTIYF.

The chain has TRBV11-3 and TRBJ2-3; 8 bases map to TRBD2. The CDR3 consists of 15 residues. With 5 bases clipped from V and 0 bases from J, the junction kept 4 bases outside the gene matches. CDR1 SGHNT and CDR2 YENEEA come from the germline V gene. The CDR3 is CASSAGLASTDTQYF. For the CDR3, the DNA is TGTGCCAGCAGCGCCGGACTAGCTAGCACAGATACGCAGTATTTT.